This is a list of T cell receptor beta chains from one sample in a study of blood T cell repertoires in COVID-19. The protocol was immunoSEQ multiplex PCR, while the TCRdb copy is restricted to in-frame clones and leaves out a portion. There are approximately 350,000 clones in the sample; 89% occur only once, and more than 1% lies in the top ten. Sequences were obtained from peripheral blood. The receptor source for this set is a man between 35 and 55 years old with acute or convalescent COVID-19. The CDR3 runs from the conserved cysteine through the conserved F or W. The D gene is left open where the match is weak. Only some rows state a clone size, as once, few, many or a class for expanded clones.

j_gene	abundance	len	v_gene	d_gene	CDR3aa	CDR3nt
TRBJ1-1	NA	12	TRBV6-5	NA	CASRKEATEAFF	TGTGCCAGCCGTAAGGAGGCCACTGAAGCTTTCTTT
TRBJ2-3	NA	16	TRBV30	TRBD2	CAWSQGTSGSTDTQYF	TGTGCCTGGAGTCAAGGGACTAGCGGATCCACAGATACGCAGTATTTT
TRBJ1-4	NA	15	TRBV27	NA	CASNTGTRGNEKLFF	TGTGCCAGCAACACAGGGACCCGGGGTAATGAAAAACTGTTTTTT
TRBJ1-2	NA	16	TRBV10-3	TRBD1	CAISGDRETGVNGYTF	TGTGCCATCAGTGGAGACAGGGAGACAGGGGTAAATGGCTACACCTTC
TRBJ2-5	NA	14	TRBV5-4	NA	CASSLAGGVETQYF	TGTGCCAGCAGCTTGGCCGGGGGTGTAGAGACCCAGTACTTC
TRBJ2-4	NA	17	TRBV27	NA	CASSLTVSAGAKNIQYF	TGTGCCAGCAGTCTCACCGTATCTGCGGGAGCCAAAAACATTCAGTACTTC
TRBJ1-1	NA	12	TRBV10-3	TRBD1	CAATGVNTEAFF	TGTGCCGCTACAGGGGTGAACACTGAAGCTTTCTTT
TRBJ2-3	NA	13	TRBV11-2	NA	CASRTFSTDTQYF	TGTGCCAGCAGAACTTTTAGCACAGATACGCAGTATTTT
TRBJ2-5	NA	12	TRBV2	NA	CASLQGRETQYF	TGTGCCAGTCTACAGGGGAGGGAGACCCAGTACTTC
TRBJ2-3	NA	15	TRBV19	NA	CASSQDRRGTDTQYF	TGTGCCAGTAGTCAGGACCGGAGGGGCACAGATACGCAGTATTTT
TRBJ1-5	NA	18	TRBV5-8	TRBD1	CASSPGTGALYSNQPQHF	TGTGCCAGCAGCCCGGGGACAGGGGCCCTGTATAGCAATCAGCCCCAGCATTTT
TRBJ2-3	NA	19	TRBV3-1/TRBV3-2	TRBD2	CASSQDWGRGGAETDTQYF	TGTGCCAGCAGCCAAGATTGGGGTCGCGGGGGGGCCGAGACAGATACGCAGTATTTT
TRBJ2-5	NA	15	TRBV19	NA	CASSIRGRGGETQYF	TGTGCCAGTAGTATAAGGGGCAGGGGTGGAGAGACCCAGTACTTC
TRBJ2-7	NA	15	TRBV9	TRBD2	CASSASSGSPYEQYF	TGTGCCAGCAGCGCCTCTAGCGGGAGCCCCTACGAGCAGTACTTC
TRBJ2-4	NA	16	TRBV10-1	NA	CASALTRGVDKNIQYF	TGCGCCAGCGCCTTGACCAGGGGTGTGGACAAAAACATTCAGTACTTC
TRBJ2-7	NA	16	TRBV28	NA	CASTDTRPTDSYEQYF	TGTGCCAGCACTGATACCCGACCGACAGATTCGTACGAGCAGTACTTC
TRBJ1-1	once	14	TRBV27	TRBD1	CASTTGTMNTEAFF	TGTGCCAGTACGACAGGGACCATGAACACTGAAGCTTTCTTT
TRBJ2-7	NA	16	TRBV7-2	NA	CASSLMGQGTIYEQYF	TGTGCCAGCAGCTTAATGGGTCAGGGGACCATCTACGAGCAGTACTTC
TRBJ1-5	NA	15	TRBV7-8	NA	CASSPAGTINQPQHF	TGTGCCAGCAGCCCGGCCGGGACTATAAATCAGCCCCAGCATTTT
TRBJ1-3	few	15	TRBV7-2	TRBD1	CASSPTGNTGNTIYF	TGTGCCAGCAGTCCGACAGGGAATACTGGAAACACCATATATTTT
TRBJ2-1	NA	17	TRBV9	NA	CASSDQEAEGSYNEQFF	TGTGCCAGCAGCGACCAGGAGGCGGAAGGGTCCTACAATGAGCAGTTCTTC
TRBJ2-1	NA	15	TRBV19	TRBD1	CASSRTGSYYNEQFF	TGTGCCAGTAGTAGGACAGGGTCGTACTACAATGAGCAGTTCTTC
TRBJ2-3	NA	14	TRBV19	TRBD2	CASSIGAGPDTQYF	TGTGCCAGTAGTATAGGAGCGGGGCCAGATACGCAGTATTTT
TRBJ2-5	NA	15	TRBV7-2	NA	CASSIIQDKQETQYF	TGTGCCAGCAGCATAATCCAGGATAAGCAAGAGACCCAGTACTTC